The clone carrying this T cell receptor beta chain was seen only a few times. The sample holds other DNA sequences that translate to the same CDR3. Germline CDR1 ENHRY, CDR2 SYGVKD. J gave up 1 base and V 6 bases, and 6 bases lay outside the gene matches. The CDR3 is 15 residues long. Per the original methods: Amplification from reference gene primers served as the basis for estimated nucleated cell counts. TCRdb's table, derived via immunoSEQ multiplex PCR, lists solely in-frame clones and lacks some. That table furnishes V, J and clone size, whereas the DNA furnished D and trimming. The sample holds tens of thousands of clones, 80% seen once. The sample is drawn from a study of blood T cell repertoires in COVID-19. Study-wide background: Samples of COVID-19 (acute and convalescent) were obtained from the United States, Italy and Spain. Sample material is recorded as cDNA or gDNA derived from T cells, B-cell-depleted T cells, or PBMCs.

Recruited during active infection, patients (from Seattle) were subsequently followed longitudinally. The specimen was peripheral blood. This sequence joins TRBV10-3 and TRBJ1-1; 9 bases map to TRBD1. This receptor was identified in a man aged 25 to 40 with COVID-19, enrolled during active disease. CDR3 loop: CAIRGGQGENTEAFF. The CDR3 nucleotides are TGTGCCATCAGGGGGGGACAGGGAGAGAACACTGAAGCTTTCTTT.